This TCR beta chain was sequenced during a study of beta chain features in type 1 diabetes. The study's findings and limits: TCRB CDR3s were moderately but significantly shorter in Type 1 diabetes patients in all four CD4+ subsets.

The sample holds many counts of this clone. The target antigen is unknown. The CDR3 has 12 amino acids. Germline V CDR1 and CDR2: ENHRY, SYGVKD. The V end was cut by 10 bases, the J end by 4 bases, with 11 bases between. Every bit of the isolated RNA underwent reverse transcription, so sequencing read expressed TCRB transcripts. Assay: immunoSEQ multiplex PCR; the TCRdb copy retains only in-frame clones and omits some. Of a few hundred thousand clones in the sample, roughly 9.8% were seen once. This rearrangement joins TRBV10-3 to TRBJ1-5; D remains unclear. This TCR came from a man younger than 45 with type 1 diabetes. Sample: central memory CD4+ T cells from blood. CDR3 region: CATGPINQPQHF. CDR3 coding DNA: TGTGCCACAGGACCGATTAATCAGCCCCAGCATTTT.